The 19 T cell receptor beta chains listed next were all sequenced from one sample in a study of OX40 agonist ivuxolimab in advanced cancers. The table came from immunoSEQ multiplex PCR; TCRdb's copy has only in-frame clones and leaves some out. The sample has 30,000 to 45,000 clones, around 82% seen once. Sequencing used CD4+ or CD8+ T cells sorted from blood, obtained in a trial of the OX40 agonist ivuxolimab. These receptor sequences come from an adult with an advanced solid tumor such as melanoma, head and neck, liver or kidney cancer.

This rearrangement joins TRBV4-2 to TRBJ2-1, with D perhaps TRBD1 (5 bases). CDR3 length equals 17 residues. Germline lookup yields CDR1 LGHNA and CDR2 YNFKEQ. Trimming took 0 bases from V and 9 from J, leaving 21 bases between them. In DNA, the CDR3 is TGTGCCAGCAGCCAAGAGAGGCAGGGATCGAGGCGAGGTGAGCAGTTCTTC. Translating gives CASSQERQGSRRGEQFF.

This clone was found once. V gene TRBV11-1 combines with J gene TRBJ1-1, with D unresolved. The CDR3 contains 15 residues. The ends were cut back, 3 bases at V and 5 bases at J, with 16 bases in the middle. Germline CDR1 SGHAT, CDR2 FQDESV (reference sequence). Written as DNA, the CDR3 is TGTGCCAGCAGCTTGCGGGGAGCAGGCATGACTGAAGCTTTCTTT. It encodes CASSLRGAGMTEAFF.

This clone ranks as medium-sized (0.01 to 0.1%). The genes are TRBV28 and TRBJ1-5; 8 bases map to TRBD1. Per the germline V gene, CDR1 is MDHEN and CDR2 is SYDVKM. This CDR3 region has 16 residues. Trimming at V came to 0 bases and at J to 2 bases, leaving 3 bases not matched to a gene. The CDR3 here is CASSLWAGGGNQPQHF. The CDR3 DNA is TGTGCCAGCAGTTTATGGGCAGGGGGCGGCAATCAGCCCCAGCATTTT.

The rearrangement joins TRBV28 to TRBJ2-1; TRBD1 matches 7 bases. The germline V gene has CDR1 MDHEN and CDR2 SYDVKM. The CDR3 covers 15 residues. V was pared by 6 bases and J by 2 bases, with 7 bases of the junction left unmatched. CDR3 in amino acids: CASRGTAIAYNEQFF. In DNA, the CDR3 is TGTGCCAGCAGAGGGACAGCTATCGCCTACAATGAGCAGTTCTTC.

The V and J genes are TRBV6-6 and TRBJ1-4; the D is unclear. The CDR3 is 13 residues long. Trimming left V 8 bases short and J 0 bases short, with 7 bases between. Germline lookup yields CDR1 MNHNY and CDR2 SVGAGI (reference sequence). The CDR3 nucleotides are TGTGCCAGCGGCAGTGCAACTAATGAAAAACTGTTTTTT. Its translation is CASGSATNEKLFF.

The V and J genes are TRBV29-1 and TRBJ1-2, with 9 nucleotides matching TRBD1. V lost 6 bases to trimming and J lost 7 bases; unmatched junction nucleotides: 3. The CDR3 is 11 residues long. Germline V gene sequence: CDR1 SQVTM, CDR2 ANQGSEA. The CDR3 DNA sequence: TGCAGCGTGGGACAGGGTGTTGGCTACACCTTC. It translates to CSVGQGVGYTF.

The chain is built from TRBV27 and TRBJ1-2, with D possibly matching TRBD1 (5 bases). CDR1 and CDR2 from the germline V gene are MNHEY and SMNVEV (reference sequence). This CDR3 is built from 15 residues. The V and J ends lost 4 bases and 8 bases respectively, with 20 bases between them. CDR3 nucleotide sequence: TGTGCCAGCAGTTCTCCCCCTATAGGGGCGAGCGGCTACACCTTC. Translating gives CASSSPPIGASGYTF.

The rearrangement links TRBV15 to TRBJ1-1; D is undetermined. This CDR3 has 15 amino acids. Per the germline V gene, CDR1 is LNHNV and CDR2 is YYDKDF (reference sequence). V lost 0 bases to trimming and J lost 0 bases, with 8 bases between them. The CDR3 nucleotides read TGTGCCACCAGCAGAGAGATCATGGTGAACACTGAAGCTTTCTTT. Residues: CATSREIMVNTEAFF.

V is TRBV5-4 and J is TRBJ2-7, with D uncertain. CDR1 SGHNT and CDR2 YYREEE come from the germline V gene (reference sequence). Trimming left V 2 bases short and J 2 bases short, with 8 bases between. The CDR3 is made up of 13 amino acids. CDR3 loop: CASSFHGPYEQYF. In DNA form, the CDR3 reads TGTGCCAGCAGCTTCCATGGTCCCTACGAGCAGTACTTC.

This clone was observed a single time. The J gene is TRBJ2-5, the V gene TRBV14; D not resolved. This CDR3 comprises 12 residues. V was shortened by 0 bases and J by 7 bases, with 6 bases between the two germline ends. Germline CDR1 is SGHDN and CDR2 is FVKESK. The CDR3 sequence is CASSQDSLTQYF. CDR3 DNA sequence: TGTGCCAGCAGCCAAGATTCCCTGACCCAGTACTTC.

The chain carries TRBV19 and TRBJ2-6; D uncertain. This CDR3 has 17 amino acids. V was clipped by 8 bases and J by 0 bases, with 17 bases between them. Germline V gene sequence: CDR1 LNHDA, CDR2 SQIVND (reference sequence). CDR3 sequence (DNA): TGTGCCAGTCTTAATAGTTTCCGGAGCTCTGGGGCCAACGTCCTGACTTTC. Translating gives CASLNSFRSSGANVLTF.

The chain recombines TRBV6-5 with TRBJ2-3; possible D gene TRBD2, 7 bases. Trimming removed 5 bases at V and 3 bases at J, with 15 bases between. The CDR3 consists of 15 residues. The germline gives CDR1 MNHEY, CDR2 SVGAGI. The CDR3 DNA reads TGTGCCAGCAGTCAAGGGGGGGCCGGGACAGATACGCAGTATTTT. Its translation: CASSQGGAGTDTQYF.

The DNA for the CDR3 is TGTGCCATCAGTGATTTGGGACAGGGGGCGAATCAGCCCCAGCATTTT. This translates into CAISDLGQGANQPQHF. The chain employs TRBV10-3 and TRBJ1-5; 12 bases agree with TRBD1. After removal of 3 bases from V and 4 bases from J, the junction contained 4 bases not matched to a gene. Germline V gene lookup returns CDR1 ENHRY and CDR2 SYGVKD. CDR3 length: 16 amino acids.

The J gene is TRBJ1-6, the V gene TRBV5-6; D uncertain. The V gene lost 4 bases and the J gene lost 2 bases, with 13 bases spanning the gap. CDR1 and CDR2 from the germline V gene are SGHDT and YYEEEE. The CDR3 runs to 16 residues. This chain's CDR3 is CASSLRLGTYNSPLHF. For the CDR3, the DNA is TGTGCCAGCAGCCTACGGCTTGGTACCTATAATTCACCCCTCCACTTT.

The gene calls are TRBV5-4 and TRBJ2-2; TRBD2 matches at 12 bases. V lost 1 base, J lost 5 bases, and 3 bases stayed unmatched. This CDR3 has 16 amino acids. Germline V gene data show CDR1 as SGHNT and CDR2 as YYREEE (reference sequence). Here the CDR3 DNA reads TGTGCCAGCAGCTTGTCTAGCGGGGGGGCAACCGGGGAGCTGTTTTTT. This gives the protein CASSLSSGGATGELFF.

The chain is built from TRBV29-1 and TRBJ2-1; D is undetermined. Trimming shortened V by 5 bases and J by 8 bases, and 4 bases separated the two germline ends. The CDR3 is 9 amino acids. The germline V gene encodes CDR1 SQVTM and CDR2 ANQGSEA. In DNA, the CDR3 is TGCAGCGTTTTTGATGAGCAGTTCTTC. Translation: CSVFDEQFF.

This chain joins TRBV9 and TRBJ1-4; no reliable D call. Germline V CDR1 and CDR2: SGDLS, YYNGEE. Between the trimmed V and J ends, which lost 0 bases and 0 bases, there was a span of 9 bases. The CDR3 runs 16 residues. The CDR3 coding sequence is TGTGCCAGCAGCGTAGGTGAAGCGGCAACTAATGAAAAACTGTTTTTT. Protein: CASSVGEAATNEKLFF.

The rearrangement links TRBV6-1 to TRBJ1-5; D unresolved. CDR1 and CDR2 (germline): MNHNS, SASEGT. The CDR3 totals 14 residues. The V gene lost 2 bases and the J gene lost 3 bases, with 8 bases spanning the gap. CDR3 in amino acids: CASSEFFSNQPQHF. The CDR3, as DNA: TGTGCCAGCAGTGAATTTTTCTCCAATCAGCCCCAGCATTTT.

This sequence joins TRBV7-9 and TRBJ1-1; 7 bases map to TRBD1. The V and J ends lost 10 bases and 3 bases, in that order; junction bases with no gene match: 11. Germline V CDR1 and CDR2: SEHNR, FQNEAQ (reference sequence). This CDR3 has 14 residues. The CDR3 nucleotides read TGTGCCACCTCCCGACAGGGATCGGACACTGAAGCTTTCTTT. Translation gives CATSRQGSDTEAFF.